These T cell receptor beta chains were read from a single sample in a study of cytomegalovirus exposure and HLA in healthy donors. Assay: immunoSEQ multiplex PCR; the TCRdb copy retains only in-frame clones and omits some. The data contain 260,000 or so clones, more than 75% of them seen just once; the ten biggest clones take up approximately 0.9%. What was sequenced was PBMCs. These receptors were taken from a woman younger than 35 in good health and CMV-seronegative. Each CDR3 is given with its conserved first and last residue. Fields, in order: V gene, D gene, clone size, J gene, CDR3 protein, CDR3 DNA. The D gene is left open where the match is weak. Size tells how often a clone was seen (once, few, many) or the class of an expanded clone, and some rows leave it out.

TRBV12-2	.	.	TRBJ2-7	CASRLATPGQGDGQYF	TGTGCAAGTCGCTTAGCGACCCCGGGACAGGGGGATGGACAGTACTTC
TRBV28	.	.	TRBJ1-6	CASSLPVGRGTRLHF	TGTGCCAGCAGCTTACCCGTGGGGAGGGGGACCCGGCTCCACTTT
TRBV5-6	.	.	TRBJ2-3	CASSLVGARTDTQYF	TGTGCCAGCAGCTTGGTGGGGGCCCGCACAGATACGCAGTATTTT
TRBV28	.	.	TRBJ1-5	CASSLLGGQPQHF	TGTGCCAGCAGTTTATTGGGGGGACAGCCCCAGCATTTT
TRBV11-2	TRBD1	.	TRBJ2-7	CASSVGQPYEQYF	TGTGCCAGCAGCGTGGGACAGCCCTACGAGCAGTACTTC
TRBV28	.	.	TRBJ2-5	CASQEPVGQETQYF	TGTGCCAGCCAGGAACCAGTGGGCCAAGAGACCCAGTACTTC
TRBV25-1	.	.	TRBJ1-1	CASSESTTPRWNTEAFF	TGTGCCAGCAGTGAATCGACGACACCAAGATGGAACACTGAAGCTTTCTTT
TRBV28	.	few	TRBJ1-2	CASSSRQDGYTF	TGTGCCAGCAGTTCACGACAGGATGGCTACACCTTC
TRBV6-1	.	.	TRBJ2-7	CASSELGQSYEQYF	TGTGCCAGCAGTGAACTCGGACAGTCCTACGAGCAGTACTTC
TRBV5-1	TRBD1	.	TRBJ2-1	CASSSGQGANEQFF	TGCGCCAGCAGCTCGGGTCAGGGGGCGAATGAGCAGTTCTTC